Sequencing of this T cell receptor (beta chain) was carried out in a study of T cell repertoires in cytomegalovirus infection. Study overall: The public TCR beta signatures pointed to both CMV infection and matching HLA type. General observations from the study: Based on cumulative public TCR beta family frequency, carriers of CMV plus the relevant HLA were identified. Within the response measured ex vivo, HLA-C-restricted CMV-specific TCR beta clonotypes were dominant.

A word on this clonotype: Its cognate antigen is unknown.

CDR1 and CDR2 from the germline V gene are ENHRY and SYGVKD. There are 15 residues in the CDR3. V lost 5 bases to trimming and J lost 2 bases, with 16 bases between them. TCRdb passed the reads through MiXCR, listing each CDR3 protein once. Of 150,000 to 200,000 distinct CDR3 sequences in the sample, about an eighth were seen once. Sample: PBMCs. This chain joins TRBV10-3 and TRBJ2-7; possibly TRBD1 for D (5 bases). The receptor comes from a human donor in good health (CMV status not recorded). Some clones in this sample may be carry-over from other donors' samples. As DNA, the CDR3 is TGTGCCATCAGTCGACCGGACAAGGCTCCCTACGAGCAGTACTTC. Translating it yields CAISRPDKAPYEQYF.